This T cell receptor beta chain was recovered during a study of vaccination and CD4 T cells after COVID-19. Across the whole study: SARS-CoV-2, HCoV-NL63, HCoV-OC43 and HCoV-229E supplied the overlapping spike peptides used to stimulate cells.

Germline V gives CDR1 MNHEY, CDR2 SMNVEV (reference sequence). The CDR3 runs to 17 residues. After removal of 6 bases from V and 4 bases from J, the junction contained 10 bases not matched to a gene. A word on this clonotype: The antigen is not known.

Cultured CD4+ T-cell DNA underwent Oncomine TCR Beta short-read sequencing. MiXCR was run by TCRdb on the PCR reads, yielding one entry per CDR3 protein. The sample carries several thousand distinct CDR3 sequences, about 65% recorded once. Stated treatment: roughly ten-day PBMC culture with coronavirus spike peptide pools or control peptides (ViraFEST assay). This receptor was obtained from a human donor who had recovered from COVID-19. V usage is TRBV27 and J usage is TRBJ2-6; 9 nucleotides agree with TRBD1. Sequencing was carried out using CD4+ T cells from blood, cultured in vitro. CDR3: CASSSRTGVPGANVLTF. Here the CDR3 DNA reads TGTGCCAGCAGCTCCCGGACAGGGGTGCCCGGGGCCAACGTCCTGACTTTC.